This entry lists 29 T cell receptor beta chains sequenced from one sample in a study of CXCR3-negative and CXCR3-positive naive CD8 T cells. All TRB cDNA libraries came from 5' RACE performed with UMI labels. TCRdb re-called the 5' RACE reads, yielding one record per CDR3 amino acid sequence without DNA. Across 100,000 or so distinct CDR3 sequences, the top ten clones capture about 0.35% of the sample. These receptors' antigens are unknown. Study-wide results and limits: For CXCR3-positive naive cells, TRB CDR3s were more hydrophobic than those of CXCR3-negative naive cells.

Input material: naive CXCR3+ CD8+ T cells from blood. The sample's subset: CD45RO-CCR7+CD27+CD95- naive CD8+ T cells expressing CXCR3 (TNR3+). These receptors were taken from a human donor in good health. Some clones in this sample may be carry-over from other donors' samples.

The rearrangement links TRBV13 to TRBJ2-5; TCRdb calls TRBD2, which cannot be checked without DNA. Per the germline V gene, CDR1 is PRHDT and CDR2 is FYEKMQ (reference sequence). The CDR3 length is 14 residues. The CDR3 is CASSLQLAEETQYF.

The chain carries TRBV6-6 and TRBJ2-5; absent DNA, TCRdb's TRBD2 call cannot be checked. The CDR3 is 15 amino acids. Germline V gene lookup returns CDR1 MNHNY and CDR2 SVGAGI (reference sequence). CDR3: CASSVTRASGETQYF.

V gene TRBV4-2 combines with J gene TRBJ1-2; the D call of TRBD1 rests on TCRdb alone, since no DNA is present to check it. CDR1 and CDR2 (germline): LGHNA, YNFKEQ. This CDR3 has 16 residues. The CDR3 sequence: CASSQLGQGRSYGYTF.

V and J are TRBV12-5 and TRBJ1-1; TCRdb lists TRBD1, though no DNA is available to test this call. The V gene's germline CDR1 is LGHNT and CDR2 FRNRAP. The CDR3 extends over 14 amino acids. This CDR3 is CASSEPNRGIEAFF.

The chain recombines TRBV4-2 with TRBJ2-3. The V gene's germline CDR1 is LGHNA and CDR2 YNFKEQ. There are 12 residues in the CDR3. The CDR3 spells CASSPYQDTQYF.

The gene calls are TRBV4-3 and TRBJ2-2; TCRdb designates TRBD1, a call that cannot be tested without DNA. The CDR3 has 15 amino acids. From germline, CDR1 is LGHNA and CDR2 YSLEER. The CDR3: CASSHGQGNTGELFF.

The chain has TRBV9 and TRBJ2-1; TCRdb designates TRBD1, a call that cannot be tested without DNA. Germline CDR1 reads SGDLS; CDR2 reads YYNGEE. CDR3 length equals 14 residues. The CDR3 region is CASSVDTRRDEQFF.

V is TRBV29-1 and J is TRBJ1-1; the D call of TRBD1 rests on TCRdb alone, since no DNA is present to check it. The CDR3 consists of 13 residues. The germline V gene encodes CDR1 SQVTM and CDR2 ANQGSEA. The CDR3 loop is CSVADSQNTEAFF.

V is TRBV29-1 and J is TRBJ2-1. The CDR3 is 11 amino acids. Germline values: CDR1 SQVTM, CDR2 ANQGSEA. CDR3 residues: CSVFSYNEQFF.

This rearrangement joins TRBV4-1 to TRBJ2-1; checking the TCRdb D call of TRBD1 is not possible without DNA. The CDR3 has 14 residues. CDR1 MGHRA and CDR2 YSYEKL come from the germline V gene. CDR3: CASSHVTRGDEQFF.

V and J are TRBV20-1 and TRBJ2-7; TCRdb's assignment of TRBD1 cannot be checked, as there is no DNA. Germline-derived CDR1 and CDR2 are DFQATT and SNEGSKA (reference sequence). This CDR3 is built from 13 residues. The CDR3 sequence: CSASIGQFYEQYF.

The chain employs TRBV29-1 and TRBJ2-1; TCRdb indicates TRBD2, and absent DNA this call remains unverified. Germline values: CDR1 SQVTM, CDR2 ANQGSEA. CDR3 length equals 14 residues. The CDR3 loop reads CSAMTSGIYNEQFF.

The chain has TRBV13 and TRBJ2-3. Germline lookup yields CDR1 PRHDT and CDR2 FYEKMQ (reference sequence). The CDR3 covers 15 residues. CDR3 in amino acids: CASSLGQLAGNTQYF.

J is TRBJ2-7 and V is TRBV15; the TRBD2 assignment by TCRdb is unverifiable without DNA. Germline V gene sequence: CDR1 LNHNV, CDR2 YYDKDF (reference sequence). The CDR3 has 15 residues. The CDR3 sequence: CATSRELEAPYEQYF.

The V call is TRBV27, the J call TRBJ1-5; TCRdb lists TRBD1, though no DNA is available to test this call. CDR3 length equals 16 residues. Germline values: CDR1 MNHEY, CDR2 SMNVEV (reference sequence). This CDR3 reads CASSSRTAYSNQPQHF.

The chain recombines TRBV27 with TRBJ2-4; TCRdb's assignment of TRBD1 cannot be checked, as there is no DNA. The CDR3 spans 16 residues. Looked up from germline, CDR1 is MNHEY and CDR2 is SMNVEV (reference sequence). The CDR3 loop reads CASPRGPLITKNIQYF.

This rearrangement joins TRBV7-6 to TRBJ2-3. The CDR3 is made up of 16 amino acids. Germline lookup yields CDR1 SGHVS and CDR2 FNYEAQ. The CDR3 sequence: CASSLATSGSTDTQYF.

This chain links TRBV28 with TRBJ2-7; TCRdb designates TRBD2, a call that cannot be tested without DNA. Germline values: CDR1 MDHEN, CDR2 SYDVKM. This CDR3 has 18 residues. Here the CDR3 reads CASSFLGGGTQNSYEQYF.

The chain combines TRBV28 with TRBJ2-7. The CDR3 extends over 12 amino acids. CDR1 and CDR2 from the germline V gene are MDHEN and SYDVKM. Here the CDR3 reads CASSLYYNEQYF. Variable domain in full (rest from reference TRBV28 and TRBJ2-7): DVKVTQSSRYLVKRTGEKVFLECVQDMDHENMFWYRQDPGLGLRLIYFSYDVKMKEKGDIPEGYSVSREKKERFSLILESASTNQTSMYLCASSLYYNEQYFGPGTRLTVT.

CDR3 sequence: CSAIQGASGELFF. The chain joins TRBV20-1 to TRBJ2-2; TCRdb's D call, TRBD1, is unchecked because there is no DNA. Germline values: CDR1 DFQATT, CDR2 SNEGSKA (reference sequence). The CDR3 covers 13 residues.

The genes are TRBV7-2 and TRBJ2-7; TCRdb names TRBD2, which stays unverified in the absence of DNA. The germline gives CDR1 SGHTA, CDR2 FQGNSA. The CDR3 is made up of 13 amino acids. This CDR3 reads CASRASGSYEQYF. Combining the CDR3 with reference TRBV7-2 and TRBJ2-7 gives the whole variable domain GAGVSQSPSNKVTEKGKDVELRCDPISGHTALYWYRQSLGQGLEFLIYFQGNSAPDKSGLPSDRFSAERTGGSVSTLTIQRTQQEDSAVYLCASRASGSYEQYFGPGTRLTVT.

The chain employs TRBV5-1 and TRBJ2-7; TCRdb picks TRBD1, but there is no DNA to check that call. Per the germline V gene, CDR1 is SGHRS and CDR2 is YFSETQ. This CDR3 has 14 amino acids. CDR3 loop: CASSFQGAVDEQYF.

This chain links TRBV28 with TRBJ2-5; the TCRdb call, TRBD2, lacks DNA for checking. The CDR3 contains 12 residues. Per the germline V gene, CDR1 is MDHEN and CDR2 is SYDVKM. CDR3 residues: CASAGYQETQYF.

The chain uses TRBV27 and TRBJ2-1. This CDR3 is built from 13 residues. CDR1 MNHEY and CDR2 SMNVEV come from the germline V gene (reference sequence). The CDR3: CASSLLGVGEQFF.

This chain's CDR3 is CSAKQGTGRDIQYF. The rearrangement joins TRBV20-1 to TRBJ2-4; TCRdb indicates TRBD1, and absent DNA this call remains unverified. Germline V gives CDR1 DFQATT, CDR2 SNEGSKA (reference sequence). The CDR3 length is 14 residues.

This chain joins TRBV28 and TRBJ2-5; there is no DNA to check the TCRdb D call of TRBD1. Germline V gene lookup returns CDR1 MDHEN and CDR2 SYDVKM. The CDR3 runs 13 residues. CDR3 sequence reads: CASSRDSQETQYF.

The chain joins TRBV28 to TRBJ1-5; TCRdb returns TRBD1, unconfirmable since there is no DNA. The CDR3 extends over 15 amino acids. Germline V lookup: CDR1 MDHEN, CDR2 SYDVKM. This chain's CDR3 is CASSLSGTGYQPQHF.

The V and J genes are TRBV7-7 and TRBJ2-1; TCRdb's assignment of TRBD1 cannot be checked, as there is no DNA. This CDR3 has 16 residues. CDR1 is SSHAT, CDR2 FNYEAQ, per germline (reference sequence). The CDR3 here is CASSMGTGGGMEEQFF.

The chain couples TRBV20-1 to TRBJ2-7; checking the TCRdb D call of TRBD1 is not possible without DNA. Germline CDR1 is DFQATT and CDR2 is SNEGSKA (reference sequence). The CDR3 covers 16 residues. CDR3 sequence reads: CSAARDSGGLSYEQYF.